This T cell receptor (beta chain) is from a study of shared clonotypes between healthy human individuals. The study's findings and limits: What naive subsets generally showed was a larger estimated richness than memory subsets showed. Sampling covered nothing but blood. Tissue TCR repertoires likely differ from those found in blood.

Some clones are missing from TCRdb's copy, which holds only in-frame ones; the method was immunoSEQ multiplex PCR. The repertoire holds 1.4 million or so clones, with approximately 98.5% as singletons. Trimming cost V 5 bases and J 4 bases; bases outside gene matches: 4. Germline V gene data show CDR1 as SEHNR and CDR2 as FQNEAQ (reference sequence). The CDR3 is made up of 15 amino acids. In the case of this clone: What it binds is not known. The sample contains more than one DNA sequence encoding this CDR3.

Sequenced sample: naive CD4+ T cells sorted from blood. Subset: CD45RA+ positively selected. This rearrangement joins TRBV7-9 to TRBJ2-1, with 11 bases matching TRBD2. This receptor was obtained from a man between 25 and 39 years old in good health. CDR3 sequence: CASSLLAGAYNEQFF. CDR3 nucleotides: TGTGCCAGCAGCCTACTAGCGGGAGCTTACAATGAGCAGTTCTTC.